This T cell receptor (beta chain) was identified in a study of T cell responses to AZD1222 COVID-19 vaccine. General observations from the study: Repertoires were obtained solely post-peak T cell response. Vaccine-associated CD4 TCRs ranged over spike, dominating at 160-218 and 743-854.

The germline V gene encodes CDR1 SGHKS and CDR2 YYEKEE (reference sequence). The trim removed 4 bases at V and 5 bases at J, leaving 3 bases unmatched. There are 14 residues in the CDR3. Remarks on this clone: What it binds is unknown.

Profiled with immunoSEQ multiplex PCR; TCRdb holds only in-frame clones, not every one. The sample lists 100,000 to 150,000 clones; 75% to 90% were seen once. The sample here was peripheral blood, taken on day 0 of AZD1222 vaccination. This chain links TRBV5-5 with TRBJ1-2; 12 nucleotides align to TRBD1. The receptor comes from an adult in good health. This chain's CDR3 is CASSPGQGAYGYTF. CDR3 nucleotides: TGTGCCAGCAGCCCGGGACAGGGGGCTTATGGCTACACCTTC.